The sequence of this T cell receptor beta chain was determined in a study of blood T cell repertoires in COVID-19. Background on the study: Nucleic acid was either cDNA or gDNA, and it came from T cells, B-cell-depleted T cells, or PBMCs.

There are 13 residues in the CDR3. Germline V gives CDR1 SGHTA, CDR2 FQGNSA. The V gene lost 5 bases and the J gene lost 4 bases, with 9 bases spanning the gap. In the authors' workflow: For nucleated cells, counts were estimated from reference gene primer amplification. Only in-frame clones appear in the TCRdb table, and some are missing; sequencing was by immunoSEQ multiplex PCR. V, J and clone size are those of that table, while D and trimming were read from the DNA. The repertoire has around 3,000 clones, over 75% of them found once; the top ten carry less than 7.5%. What was sequenced was peripheral blood. This receptor was obtained from a human donor with active COVID-19. The donor label of this sample is uncertain. J is TRBJ1-5 and V is TRBV7-2; D is undetermined. The CDR3 sequence is CASSAGPNQPQHF. CDR3 in DNA: TGTGCCAGCAGCGCGGGCCCGAATCAGCCCCAGCATTTT.